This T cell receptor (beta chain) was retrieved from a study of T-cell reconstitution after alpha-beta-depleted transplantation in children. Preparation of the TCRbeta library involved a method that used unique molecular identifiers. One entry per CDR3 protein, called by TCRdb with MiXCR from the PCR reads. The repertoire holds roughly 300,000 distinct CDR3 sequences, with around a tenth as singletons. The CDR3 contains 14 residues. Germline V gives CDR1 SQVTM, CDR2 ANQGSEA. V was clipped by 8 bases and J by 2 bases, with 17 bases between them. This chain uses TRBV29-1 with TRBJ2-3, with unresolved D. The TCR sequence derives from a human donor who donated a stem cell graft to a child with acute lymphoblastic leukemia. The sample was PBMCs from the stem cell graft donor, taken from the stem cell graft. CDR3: CSLVDGSITDTQYF. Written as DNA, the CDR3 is TGCAGCCTGGTCGACGGGTCGATCACAGATACGCAGTATTTT.